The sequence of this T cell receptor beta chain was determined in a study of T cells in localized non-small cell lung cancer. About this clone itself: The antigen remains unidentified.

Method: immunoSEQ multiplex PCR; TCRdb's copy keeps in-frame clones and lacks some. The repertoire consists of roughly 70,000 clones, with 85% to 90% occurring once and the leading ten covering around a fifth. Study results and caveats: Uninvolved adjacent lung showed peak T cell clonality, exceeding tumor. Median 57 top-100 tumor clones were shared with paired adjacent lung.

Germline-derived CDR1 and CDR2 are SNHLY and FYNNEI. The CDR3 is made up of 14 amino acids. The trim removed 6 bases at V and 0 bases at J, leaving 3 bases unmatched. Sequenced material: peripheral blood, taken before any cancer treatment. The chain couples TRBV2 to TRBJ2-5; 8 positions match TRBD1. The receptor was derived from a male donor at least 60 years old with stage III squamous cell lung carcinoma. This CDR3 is CASSLQGDQETQYF. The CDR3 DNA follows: TGTGCCAGCAGCCTACAGGGGGACCAAGAGACCCAGTACTTC.